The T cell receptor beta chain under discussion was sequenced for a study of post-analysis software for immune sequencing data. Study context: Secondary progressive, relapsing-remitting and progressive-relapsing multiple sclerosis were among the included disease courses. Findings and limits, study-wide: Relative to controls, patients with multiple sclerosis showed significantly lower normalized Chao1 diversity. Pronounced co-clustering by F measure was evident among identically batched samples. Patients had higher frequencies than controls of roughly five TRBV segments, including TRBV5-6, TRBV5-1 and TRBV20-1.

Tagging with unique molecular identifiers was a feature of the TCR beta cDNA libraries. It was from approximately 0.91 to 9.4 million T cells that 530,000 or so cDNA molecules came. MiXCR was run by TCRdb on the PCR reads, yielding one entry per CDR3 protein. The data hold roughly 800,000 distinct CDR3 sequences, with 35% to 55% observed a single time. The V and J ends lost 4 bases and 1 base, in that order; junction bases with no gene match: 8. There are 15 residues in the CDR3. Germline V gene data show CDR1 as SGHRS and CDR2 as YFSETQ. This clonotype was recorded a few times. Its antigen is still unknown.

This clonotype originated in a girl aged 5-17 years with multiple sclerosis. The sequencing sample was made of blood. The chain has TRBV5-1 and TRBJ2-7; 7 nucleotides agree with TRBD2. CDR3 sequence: CASSPGPSGSYEQYF. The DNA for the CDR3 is TGCGCCAGCAGCCCCGGGCCTAGCGGTTCCTACGAGCAGTACTTC.